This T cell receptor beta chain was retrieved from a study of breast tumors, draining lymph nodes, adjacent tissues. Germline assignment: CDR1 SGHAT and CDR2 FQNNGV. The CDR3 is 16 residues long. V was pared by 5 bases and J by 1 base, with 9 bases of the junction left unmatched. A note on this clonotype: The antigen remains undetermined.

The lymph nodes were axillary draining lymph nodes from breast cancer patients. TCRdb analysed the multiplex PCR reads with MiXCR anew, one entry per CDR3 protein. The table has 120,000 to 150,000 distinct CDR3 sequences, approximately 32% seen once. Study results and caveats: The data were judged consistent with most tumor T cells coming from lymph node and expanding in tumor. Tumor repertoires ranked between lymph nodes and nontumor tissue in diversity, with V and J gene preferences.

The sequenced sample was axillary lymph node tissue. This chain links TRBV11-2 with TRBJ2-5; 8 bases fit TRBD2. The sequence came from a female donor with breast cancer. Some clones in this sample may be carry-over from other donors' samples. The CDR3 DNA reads TGTGCCAGCAGCGTCCCGTGCGCGGGGGGCCAAGAGACCCAGTACTTC. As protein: CASSVPCAGGQETQYF.